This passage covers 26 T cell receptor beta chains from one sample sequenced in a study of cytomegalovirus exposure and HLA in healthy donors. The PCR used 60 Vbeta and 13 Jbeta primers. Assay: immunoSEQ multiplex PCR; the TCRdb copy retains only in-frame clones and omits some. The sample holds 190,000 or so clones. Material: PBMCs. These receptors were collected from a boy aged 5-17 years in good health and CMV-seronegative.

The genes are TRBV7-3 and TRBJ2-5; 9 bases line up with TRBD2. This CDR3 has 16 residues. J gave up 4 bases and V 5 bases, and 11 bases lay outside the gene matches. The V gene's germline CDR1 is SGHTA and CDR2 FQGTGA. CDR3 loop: CASSASLAGVSETQYF. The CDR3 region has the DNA TGTGCCAGCAGCGCCTCTTTAGCGGGGGTGTCAGAGACCCAGTACTTC. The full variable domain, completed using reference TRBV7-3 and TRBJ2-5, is GAGVSQTPSNKVTEKGKYVELRCDPISGHTALYWYRQSLGQGPEFLIYFQGTGAADDSGLPNDRFFAVRPEGSVSTLKIQRTERGDSAVYLCASSASLAGVSETQYFGPGTRLLVL.

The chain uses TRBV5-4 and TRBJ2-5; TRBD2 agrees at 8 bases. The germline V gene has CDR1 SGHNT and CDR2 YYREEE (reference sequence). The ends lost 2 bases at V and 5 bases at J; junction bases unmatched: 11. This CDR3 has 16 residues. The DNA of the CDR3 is TGTGCCAGCAGCTTCGACCGGGGGGGCGGTCTGGAGACCCAGTACTTC. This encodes CASSFDRGGGLETQYF.

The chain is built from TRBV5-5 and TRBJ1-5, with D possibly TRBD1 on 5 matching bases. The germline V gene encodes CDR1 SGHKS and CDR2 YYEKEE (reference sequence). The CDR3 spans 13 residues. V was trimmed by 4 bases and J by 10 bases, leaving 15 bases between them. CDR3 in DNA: TGTGCCAGCAGCACGCAGGGAGGTCAACCCCAGCATTTT. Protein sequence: CASSTQGGQPQHF.

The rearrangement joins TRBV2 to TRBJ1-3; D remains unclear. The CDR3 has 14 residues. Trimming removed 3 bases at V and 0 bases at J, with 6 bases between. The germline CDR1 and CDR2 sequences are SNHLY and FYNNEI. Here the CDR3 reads CASSESLSGNTIYF. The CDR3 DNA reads TGTGCCAGCAGTGAGTCCCTCTCTGGAAACACCATATATTTT.

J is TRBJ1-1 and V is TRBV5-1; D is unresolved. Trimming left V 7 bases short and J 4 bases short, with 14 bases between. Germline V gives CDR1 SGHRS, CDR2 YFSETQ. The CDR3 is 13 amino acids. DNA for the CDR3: TGCGCCAGCGCTTTATGGGAGGCCACTGAAGCTTTCTTT. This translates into CASALWEATEAFF.

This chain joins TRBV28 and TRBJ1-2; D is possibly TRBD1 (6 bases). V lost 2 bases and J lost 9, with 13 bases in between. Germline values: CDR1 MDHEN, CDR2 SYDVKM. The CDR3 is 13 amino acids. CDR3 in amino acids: CASSLGGARSYTF. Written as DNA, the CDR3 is TGTGCCAGCAGTTTAGGGGGGGCGCGGAGCTACACCTTC.

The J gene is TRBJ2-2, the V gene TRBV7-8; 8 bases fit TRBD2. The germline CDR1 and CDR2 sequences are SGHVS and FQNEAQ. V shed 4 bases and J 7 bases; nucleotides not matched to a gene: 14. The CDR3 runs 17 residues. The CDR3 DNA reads TGTGCCAGCAGCTCTTCTCTGGGCCGGGGGGGAGTCGGGGAGCTGTTTTTT. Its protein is CASSSSLGRGGVGELFF. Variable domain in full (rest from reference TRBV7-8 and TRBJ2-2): GAGVSQSPRYKVAKRGQDVALRCDPISGHVSLFWYQQALGQGPEFLTYFQNEAQLDKSGLPSDRFFAERPEGSVSTLKIQRTQQEDSAVYLCASSSSLGRGGVGELFFGEGSRLTVL.

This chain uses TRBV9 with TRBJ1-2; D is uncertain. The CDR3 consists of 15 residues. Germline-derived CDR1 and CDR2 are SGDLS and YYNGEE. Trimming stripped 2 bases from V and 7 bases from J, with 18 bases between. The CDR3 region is CASSVVTTVSSGYTF. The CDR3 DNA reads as TGTGCCAGCAGCGTGGTGACAACGGTTTCGAGTGGCTACACCTTC.

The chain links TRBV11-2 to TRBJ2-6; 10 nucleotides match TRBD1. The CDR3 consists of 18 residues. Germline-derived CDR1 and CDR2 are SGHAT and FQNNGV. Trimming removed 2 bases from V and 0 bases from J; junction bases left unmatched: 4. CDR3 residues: CASSLRTGGLSGANVLTF. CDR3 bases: TGTGCCAGCAGCTTAAGGACAGGGGGTCTCTCTGGGGCCAACGTCCTGACTTTC.

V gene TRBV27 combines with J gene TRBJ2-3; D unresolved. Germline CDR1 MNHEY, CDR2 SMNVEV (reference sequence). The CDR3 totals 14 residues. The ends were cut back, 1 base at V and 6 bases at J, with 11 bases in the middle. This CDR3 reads CASSLFTAEDTQYF. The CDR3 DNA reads TGTGCCAGCAGTTTATTTACTGCTGAGGATACGCAGTATTTT.

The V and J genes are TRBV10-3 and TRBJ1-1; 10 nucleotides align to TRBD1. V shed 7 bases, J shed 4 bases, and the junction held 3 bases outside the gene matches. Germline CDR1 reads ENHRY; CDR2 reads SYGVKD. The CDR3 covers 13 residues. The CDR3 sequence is CAITRTGGTEAFF. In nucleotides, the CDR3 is TGTGCCATCACCAGGACAGGGGGCACTGAAGCTTTCTTT.

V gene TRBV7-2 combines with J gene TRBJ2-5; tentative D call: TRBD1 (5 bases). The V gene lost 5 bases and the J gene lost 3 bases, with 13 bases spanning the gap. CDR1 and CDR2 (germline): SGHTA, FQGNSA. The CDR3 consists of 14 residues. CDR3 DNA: TGTGCCAGCAGCAAACAGGCAAACAAAGAGACCCAGTACTTC. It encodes CASSKQANKETQYF.

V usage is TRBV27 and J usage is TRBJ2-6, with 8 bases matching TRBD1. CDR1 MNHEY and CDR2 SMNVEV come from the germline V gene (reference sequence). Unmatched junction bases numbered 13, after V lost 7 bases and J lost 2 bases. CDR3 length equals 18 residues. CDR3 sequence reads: CASKGGQGRRPGANVLTF. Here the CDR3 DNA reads TGTGCCAGCAAAGGAGGACAGGGACGTAGGCCTGGGGCCAACGTCCTGACTTTC.

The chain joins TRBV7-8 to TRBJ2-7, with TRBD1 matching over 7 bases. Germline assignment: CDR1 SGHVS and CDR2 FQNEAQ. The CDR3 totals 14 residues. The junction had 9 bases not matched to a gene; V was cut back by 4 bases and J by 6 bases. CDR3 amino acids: CASSSIMTGLEQYF. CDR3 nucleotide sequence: TGTGCCAGCAGCTCAATCATGACAGGGCTCGAGCAGTACTTC.

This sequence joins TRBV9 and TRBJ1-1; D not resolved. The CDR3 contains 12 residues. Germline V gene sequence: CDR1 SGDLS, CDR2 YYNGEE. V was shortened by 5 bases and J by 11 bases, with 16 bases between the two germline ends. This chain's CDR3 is CASSGPGGEAFF. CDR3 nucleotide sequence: TGTGCCAGCAGTGGACCCGGAGGTGAGGCTTTCTTT.

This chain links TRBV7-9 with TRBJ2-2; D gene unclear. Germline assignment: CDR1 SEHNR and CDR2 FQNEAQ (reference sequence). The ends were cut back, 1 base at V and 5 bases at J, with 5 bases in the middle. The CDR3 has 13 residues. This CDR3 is CASSLGQTGELFF. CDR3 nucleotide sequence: TGTGCCAGCAGCTTAGGGCAAACCGGGGAGCTGTTTTTT.

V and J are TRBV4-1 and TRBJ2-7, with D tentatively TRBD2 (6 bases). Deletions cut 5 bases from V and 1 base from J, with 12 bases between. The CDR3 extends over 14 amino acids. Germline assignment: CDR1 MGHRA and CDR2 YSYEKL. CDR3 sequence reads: CASSYLEGSYEQYF. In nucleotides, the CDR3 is TGCGCCAGCAGCTACCTGGAGGGGTCCTACGAGCAGTACTTC.

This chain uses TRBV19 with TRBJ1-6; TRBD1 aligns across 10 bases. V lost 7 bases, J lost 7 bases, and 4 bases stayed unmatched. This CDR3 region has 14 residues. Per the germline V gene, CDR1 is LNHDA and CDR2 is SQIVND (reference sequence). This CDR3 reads CASIRTGGNSPLHF. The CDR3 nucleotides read TGTGCCAGTATTCGGACAGGGGGAAATTCACCCCTCCACTTT.

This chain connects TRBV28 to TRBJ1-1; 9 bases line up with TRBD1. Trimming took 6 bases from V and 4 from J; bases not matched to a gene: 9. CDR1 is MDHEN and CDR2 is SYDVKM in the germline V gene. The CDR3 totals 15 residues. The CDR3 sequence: CASRSLGTGSTEAFF. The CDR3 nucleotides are TGTGCCAGCAGGTCCCTAGGGACAGGGAGCACTGAAGCTTTCTTT.

Here the CDR3 reads CASSLLGGRAFTEAFF. The CDR3 coding sequence is TGTGCCAGCAGCTTATTAGGGGGCAGGGCGTTCACTGAAGCTTTCTTT. The V call is TRBV7-6, the J call TRBJ1-1, with 7 bases matching TRBD1. The germline V gene has CDR1 SGHVS and CDR2 FNYEAQ. The CDR3 sequence is 16 residues long. J gave up 4 bases and V 2 bases, and 10 bases lay outside the gene matches.

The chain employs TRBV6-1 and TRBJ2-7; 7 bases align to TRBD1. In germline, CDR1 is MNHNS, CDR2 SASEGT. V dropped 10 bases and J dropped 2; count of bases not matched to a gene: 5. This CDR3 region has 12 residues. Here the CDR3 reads CATRDSTYEQYF. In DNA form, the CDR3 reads TGTGCCACTAGGGACAGTACCTACGAGCAGTACTTC.

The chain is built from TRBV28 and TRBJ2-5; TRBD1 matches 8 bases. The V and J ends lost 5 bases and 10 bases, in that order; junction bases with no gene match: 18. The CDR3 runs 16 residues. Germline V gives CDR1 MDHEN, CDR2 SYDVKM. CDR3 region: CASSTNPGQGRRDQYF. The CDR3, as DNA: TGTGCCAGCAGTACCAACCCCGGACAGGGAAGAAGGGACCAGTACTTC.

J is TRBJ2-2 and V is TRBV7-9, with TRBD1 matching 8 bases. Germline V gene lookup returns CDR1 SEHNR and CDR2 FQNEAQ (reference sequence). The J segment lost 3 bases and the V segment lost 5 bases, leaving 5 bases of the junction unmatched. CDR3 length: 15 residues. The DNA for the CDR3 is TGTGCCAGCAGCGAAACAGGGGGGTACACCGGGGAGCTGTTTTTT. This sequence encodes CASSETGGYTGELFF.

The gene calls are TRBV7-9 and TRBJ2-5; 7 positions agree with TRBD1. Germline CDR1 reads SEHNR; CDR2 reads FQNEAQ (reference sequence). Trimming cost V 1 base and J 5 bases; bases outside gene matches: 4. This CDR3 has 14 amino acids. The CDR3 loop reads CASSLGPRGETQYF. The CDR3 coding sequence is TGTGCCAGCAGCTTAGGACCCAGGGGGGAGACCCAGTACTTC.

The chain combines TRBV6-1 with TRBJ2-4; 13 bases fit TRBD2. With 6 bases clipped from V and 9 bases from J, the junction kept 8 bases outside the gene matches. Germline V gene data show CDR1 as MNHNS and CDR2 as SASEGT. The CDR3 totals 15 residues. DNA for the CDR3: TGTGCCAGCAGCCCGGGACTAGCGGGGATAGGCATTCAGTACTTC. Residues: CASSPGLAGIGIQYF.

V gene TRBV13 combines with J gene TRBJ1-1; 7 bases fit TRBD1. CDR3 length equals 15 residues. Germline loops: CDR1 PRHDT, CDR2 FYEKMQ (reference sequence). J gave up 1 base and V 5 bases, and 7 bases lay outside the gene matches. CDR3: CASSTRQGGNTEAFF. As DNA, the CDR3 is TGTGCCAGCAGCACCCGACAGGGAGGGAACACTGAAGCTTTCTTT.